The 28 T cell receptor beta chains below were found in one sample sequenced in a study of blood T cells in healthy people across ages (dated by TCRdb to the mid-2010s). Libraries were prepared through 5' RACE. Sequencing used an Illumina HiSeq 2500. A second PCR of about 6 to 11 cycles was run with a J-beta primer mix and a sample-barcoded 5' primer. In-frame beta chains were kept once TCRdb had trimmed the public reads at Q25 with fastp and called clones with MiXCR. Every distinct CDR3 protein forms one entry, paired with its most common genes and DNA. For this sample there are about 1 million distinct CDR3 sequences; roughly 24% appear just once. The leading ten clones occupy approximately 0.71% of the sample. Another study also made use of these data, one on T cells of mothers and their children.

The sample consisted of blood. The receptors originated from a girl aged 2-10 years in good health.

The rearrangement joins TRBV20-1 to TRBJ1-1, with D unresolved. The CDR3 is 12 amino acids. V was trimmed by 2 bases and J by 5 bases, leaving 9 bases between them. CDR1 is DFQATT and CDR2 is SNEGSKA in the germline V gene (reference sequence). This CDR3 is CSARPPTTEAFF. CDR3 nucleotides: TGCAGTGCTAGACCCCCCACTACTGAAGCTTTCTTT.

The V call is TRBV10-3, the J call TRBJ1-6, with TRBD1 identical over 7 bases. CDR1 and CDR2 (germline): ENHRY, SYGVKD. CDR3 length: 15 amino acids. V dropped 3 bases and J dropped 4; count of bases not matched to a gene: 3. CDR3 residues: CAISDPDRYNSPLHF. The CDR3 DNA is TGTGCCATCAGTGATCCGGACAGGTATAATTCACCCCTCCACTTT.

The chain couples TRBV2 to TRBJ1-4, with unresolved D. This CDR3 comprises 13 residues. V lost 9 bases, J lost 4 bases, and 12 bases lay in between. Germline-derived CDR1 and CDR2 are SNHLY and FYNNEI. The CDR3 coding sequence is TGTGCCAGTGACTTCACTTTTAATGAAAAACTGTTTTTT. Its translation is CASDFTFNEKLFF.

The chain recombines TRBV7-3 with TRBJ2-7, with a tentative D call TRBD2 (6 bases). The ends were cut back, 10 bases at V and 0 bases at J, with 13 bases in the middle. The CDR3 extends over 13 amino acids. Germline loops: CDR1 SGHTA, CDR2 FQGTGA. The CDR3 reads CATSGVLSYEQYF. Here the CDR3 DNA reads TGTGCCACCTCGGGGGTACTCTCCTACGAGCAGTACTTC.

On this clonotype itself: A junction end diverges from the germline sequence, so it may reflect a read error. The chain couples TRBV6-1 to TRBJ2-4, with a weak D call TRBD1 (7 bases). CDR1 is MNHNS and CDR2 is SASEGT in the germline V gene. This CDR3 is built from 13 residues. CDR3 residues: CSSRGDSQNIQYF. The CDR3 DNA reads TGTTCCAGCAGGGGGGACAGTCAAAACATTCAGTACTTC.

This clonotype was detected a few times. The V and J genes are TRBV7-2 and TRBJ2-5; 9 bases fit TRBD1. The V gene's germline CDR1 is SGHTA and CDR2 FQGNSA. The ends lost 2 bases at V and 4 bases at J; junction bases unmatched: 2. CDR3 length equals 14 residues. CDR3 DNA: TGTGCCAGCAGCTTACCGGGACAGGGAGAGACCCAGTACTTC. It yields the protein CASSLPGQGETQYF.

V usage is TRBV7-9 and J usage is TRBJ2-5; 7 nucleotides match TRBD1. The J call may be in error: the DNA end matches TRBJ2-7 better. Germline V gene data show CDR1 as SEHNR and CDR2 as FQNEAQ (reference sequence). This CDR3 has 15 residues. Written as DNA, the CDR3 is TGTGCCAGCAGCCCGAGGGGGCGGACAGCAGACGAGCAGTACTTC. Amino acid sequence: CASSPRGRTADEQYF.

This clonotype came up a few times. The rearrangement links TRBV7-2 to TRBJ2-3; TRBD2 matches 13 bases. Per the germline V gene, CDR1 is SGHTA and CDR2 is FQGNSA. The J segment lost 1 base and the V segment lost 5 bases, leaving 3 bases of the junction unmatched. The CDR3 length is 16 residues. The DNA for the CDR3 is TGTGCCAGCAGCCATACTAGCGGGGGGGGCACAGATACGCAGTATTTT. This sequence encodes CASSHTSGGGTDTQYF.

The V call is TRBV29-1, the J call TRBJ2-1; D uncertain. The germline CDR1 and CDR2 sequences are SQVTM and ANQGSEA. This CDR3 comprises 11 residues. Trimming took 3 bases from V and 7 from J, leaving 7 bases between them. The CDR3 nucleotides are TGCAGCGTTGATCTAGGGAATGAGCAGTTCTTC. Its translation: CSVDLGNEQFF.

This clonotype was found many times. This chain uses TRBV13 with TRBJ2-7; 7 bases agree with TRBD1. The V segment lost 4 bases and the J segment 2 bases; nucleotides outside the gene matches: 5. Germline V lookup: CDR1 PRHDT, CDR2 FYEKMQ (reference sequence). This CDR3 is 14 amino acids long. The CDR3 sequence: CASSSYRGAYEQYF. The CDR3 coding sequence is TGTGCCAGCAGCTCCTACAGGGGAGCCTACGAGCAGTACTTC.

The sample holds a few counts of this clonotype. The chain combines TRBV7-2 with TRBJ2-3, with D possibly matching TRBD2 (6 bases). CDR3 size: 12 residues. Germline V lookup: CDR1 SGHTA, CDR2 FQGNSA. V was clipped by 4 bases and J by 7 bases, with 9 bases between them. As DNA, the CDR3 is TGTGCCAGCAGCTGGGGGGATAATACGCAGTATTTT. As protein: CASSWGDNTQYF.

Here the CDR3 reads CASSGQIGTGRMNEQYF. As DNA, the CDR3 is TGTGCCAGCAGTGGACAAATCGGGACAGGGAGAATGAACGAGCAGTACTTC. This chain joins TRBV6-1 and TRBJ2-5; TRBD1 matches at 9 bases. The DNA end lines up better with TRBJ2-7; the J call may be wrong. The CDR3 has 17 amino acids. Germline assignment: CDR1 MNHNS and CDR2 SASEGT.

The V gene is TRBV7-9, the J gene TRBJ2-5; D is uncertain. Germline-derived CDR1 and CDR2 are SEHNR and FQNEAQ (reference sequence). The V end was cut by 3 bases, the J end by 2 bases, with 10 bases between. The CDR3 extends over 14 amino acids. The DNA of the CDR3 is TGTGCCAGCAGCTTCCCACCTACTCAAGAGACCCAGTACTTC. This encodes CASSFPPTQETQYF.

A few counts support this clonotype. The rearrangement uses TRBV11-2 and TRBJ1-2, with 11 nucleotides matching TRBD1. The CDR3 is 17 residues long. Looked up from germline, CDR1 is SGHAT and CDR2 is FQNNGV. The J segment lost 4 bases and the V segment lost 4 bases, leaving 11 bases of the junction unmatched. The CDR3 bases are TGTGCCAGCAGCTCCGGACAGGGGGCGCAGGTTGGCTATGGCTACACCTTC. Amino acid sequence: CASSSGQGAQVGYGYTF.

This clonotype was observed once. The J gene is TRBJ2-5, the V gene TRBV28; TRBD2 agrees at 14 bases. The V segment lost 6 bases and the J segment 11 bases; nucleotides outside the gene matches: 11. The CDR3 has 15 amino acids. Germline V gene sequence: CDR1 MDHEN, CDR2 SYDVKM. The CDR3: CASRPRLAGGREQYF. CDR3 coding DNA: TGTGCCAGCAGACCTAGACTAGCGGGAGGGAGGGAGCAGTACTTC.

This clonotype was observed a handful of times. The V and J genes are TRBV5-1 and TRBJ2-1, with D tentatively TRBD2 (6 bases). The CDR3 is 17 residues long. Germline loops: CDR1 SGHRS, CDR2 YFSETQ. The V end lost 3 bases, the J end lost 7 bases, and 23 bases lay between the germline ends. In nucleotides, the CDR3 is TGCGCCAGCAGCTCCTACTCTGTGGGAGGAGGTGGGAATGAGCAGTTCTTC. Translated, it gives CASSSYSVGGGGNEQFF.

The rearrangement uses TRBV10-3 and TRBJ2-7; tentatively, D is TRBD2 (6 bases). The CDR3 is 14 residues long. Deletions cut 3 bases from V and 4 bases from J, with 13 bases between. Germline CDR1 and CDR2: ENHRY and SYGVKD. Here the CDR3 DNA reads TGTGCCATCAGTGATCGAGACGGGGGTTACGAGCAGTACTTC. It specifies CAISDRDGGYEQYF.

The chain recombines TRBV6-2 or TRBV6-3 with TRBJ2-2, with D tentatively TRBD2 (6 bases). CDR3 size: 16 residues. Deletions cut 5 bases from V and 4 bases from J, with 17 bases between. CDR1 and CDR2 from the germline V gene are MNHEY and SVGEGT. The CDR3 bases are TGTGCCAGCAGTCATGACTCCGGGACTCTCACCGGGGAGCTGTTTTTT. Translating gives CASSHDSGTLTGELFF.

The J gene is TRBJ2-7, the V gene TRBV6-2 or TRBV6-3; D is undetermined. The CDR3 has 15 residues. The V and J ends lost 0 bases and 2 bases respectively, with 11 bases between them. The germline V gene has CDR1 MNHEY and CDR2 SVGEGT. The CDR3 spells CASSYSFYRPYEQYF. The CDR3 bases are TGTGCCAGCAGTTACTCGTTTTACAGACCCTACGAGCAGTACTTC.

The chain combines TRBV4-2 with TRBJ2-2, with 8 bases that match TRBD2. J gave up 6 bases and V 4 bases, and 13 bases lay outside the gene matches. Germline CDR1 is LGHNA and CDR2 is YNFKEQ. CDR3 length: 17 amino acids. CDR3 sequence reads: CASSRLGSGGLSGELFF. The CDR3 DNA reads as TGTGCCAGCAGCCGCCTTGGAAGCGGGGGCCTTTCCGGGGAGCTGTTTTTT.

V is TRBV12-3 or TRBV12-4 and J is TRBJ2-7; the D is unclear. The CDR3 has 11 amino acids. Trimming took 3 bases from V and 5 from J, leaving 5 bases between them. The CDR3 DNA reads TGTGCCAGCAGTTTCGACCACGAGCAGTACTTC. It encodes CASSFDHEQYF.

The chain recombines TRBV4-3 with TRBJ2-1; 8 nucleotides match TRBD1. The CDR3 extends over 16 amino acids. The junction had 2 bases not matched to a gene; V was cut back by 0 bases and J by 1 base. Germline loops: CDR1 LGHNA, CDR2 YSLEER. CDR3 sequence reads: CASSQDQGASYNEQFF. CDR3 sequence (DNA): TGCGCCAGCAGCCAAGATCAGGGGGCATCCTACAATGAGCAGTTCTTC.

The J gene is TRBJ2-1, the V gene TRBV7-9; D not resolved. Trimming shortened V by 3 bases and J by 4 bases, and 13 bases separated the two germline ends. This CDR3 is built from 15 residues. The V gene's germline CDR1 is SEHNR and CDR2 FQNEAQ (reference sequence). For the CDR3, the DNA is TGTGCCAGCAGCTTTGGCAAGCTAATTTACAATGAGCAGTTCTTC. Translating it yields CASSFGKLIYNEQFF. Variable domain in full (rest from reference TRBV7-9 and TRBJ2-1): DTGVSQNPRHKITKRGQNVTFRCDPISEHNRLYWYRQTLGQGPEFLTYFQNEAQLEKSRLLSDRFSAERPKGSFSTLEIQRTEQGDSAMYLCASSFGKLIYNEQFFGPGTRLTVL.

J is TRBJ2-3 and V is TRBV28; TRBD2 aligns across 8 bases. Germline V gene lookup returns CDR1 MDHEN and CDR2 SYDVKM. The CDR3 has 16 amino acids. V lost 7 bases, J lost 2 bases, and 11 bases stayed unmatched. CDR3 residues: CASIAFPGGLTDTQYF. DNA of the CDR3: TGTGCCAGCATCGCGTTCCCGGGAGGGCTCACAGATACGCAGTATTTT.

A remark on this clonotype: One junction end disagrees with the germline gene, perhaps due to a read error. The chain employs TRBV25-1 and TRBJ1-1; unclear D gene. Germline loops: CDR1 MGHDK, CDR2 SYGVNS. The CDR3 totals 14 residues. CDR3 sequence reads: CASIYSGRNTEALF. CDR3 in DNA: TGTGCCAGCATCTATTCAGGACGGAACACTGAAGCTCTCTTT.

The chain links TRBV7-9 to TRBJ2-1; D unclear. The length of the CDR3 is 15 residues. Germline V gene data show CDR1 as SEHNR and CDR2 as FQNEAQ (reference sequence). With 5 bases removed from V and 4 bases from J, the gap between germline ends came to 15 bases. CDR3 nucleotide sequence: TGTGCCAGCAGCCCGCCAGACTCACCGTACAATGAGCAGTTCTTC. Translation: CASSPPDSPYNEQFF.

V gene TRBV7-2 combines with J gene TRBJ2-2; no firm D call. The CDR3 consists of 13 residues. Germline CDR1 reads SGHTA; CDR2 reads FQGNSA. Trimming left V 2 bases short and J 6 bases short, with 7 bases between. The CDR3 DNA sequence: TGTGCCAGCAGCTTAAACCGAGCCGGGGAGCTGTTTTTT. Translating gives CASSLNRAGELFF.

The rearrangement links TRBV9 to TRBJ2-1; D gene unclear. Germline-derived CDR1 and CDR2 are SGDLS and YYNGEE. Trimming left V 3 bases short and J 5 bases short, with 9 bases between. There are 13 residues in the CDR3. The chain's CDR3 is CASSAGANNEQFF. As DNA, the CDR3 is TGTGCCAGCAGCGCCGGAGCCAACAATGAGCAGTTCTTC.